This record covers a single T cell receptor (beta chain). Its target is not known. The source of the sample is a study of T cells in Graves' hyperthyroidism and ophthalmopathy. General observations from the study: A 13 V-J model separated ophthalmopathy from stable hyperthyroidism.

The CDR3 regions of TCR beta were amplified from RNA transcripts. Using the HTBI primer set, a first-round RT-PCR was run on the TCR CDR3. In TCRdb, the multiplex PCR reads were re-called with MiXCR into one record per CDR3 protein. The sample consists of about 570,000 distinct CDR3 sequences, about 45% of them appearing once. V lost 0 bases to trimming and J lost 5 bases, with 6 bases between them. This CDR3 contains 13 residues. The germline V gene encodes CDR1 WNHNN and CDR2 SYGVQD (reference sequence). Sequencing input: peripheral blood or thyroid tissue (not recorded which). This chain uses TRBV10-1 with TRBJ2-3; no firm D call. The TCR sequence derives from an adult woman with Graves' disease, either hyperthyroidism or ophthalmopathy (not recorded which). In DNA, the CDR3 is TGCGCCAGCAGTGAGTCTCGGCGAGATACGCAGTATTTT. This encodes CASSESRRDTQYF.